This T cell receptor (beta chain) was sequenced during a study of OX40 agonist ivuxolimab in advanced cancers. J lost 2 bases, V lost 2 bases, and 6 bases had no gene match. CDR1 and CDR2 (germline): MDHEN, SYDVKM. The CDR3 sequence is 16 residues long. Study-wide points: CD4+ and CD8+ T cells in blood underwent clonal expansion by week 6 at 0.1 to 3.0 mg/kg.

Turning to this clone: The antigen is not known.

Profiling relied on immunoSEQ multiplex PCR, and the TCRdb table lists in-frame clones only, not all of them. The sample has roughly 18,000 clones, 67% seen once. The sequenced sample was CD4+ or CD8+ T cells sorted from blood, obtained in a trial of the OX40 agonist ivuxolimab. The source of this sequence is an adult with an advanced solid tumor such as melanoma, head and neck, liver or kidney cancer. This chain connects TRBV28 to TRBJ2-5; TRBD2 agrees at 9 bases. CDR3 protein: CASSLLLAGLQETQYF. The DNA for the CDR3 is TGTGCCAGCAGTTTACTGCTAGCGGGACTACAAGAGACCCAGTACTTC.